Below, 25 T cell receptor beta chains from the same sample are listed, as sequenced in a study of blood T cell repertoires in COVID-19. Profiling relied on immunoSEQ multiplex PCR, and the TCRdb table lists in-frame clones only, not all of them. Of 14,000 or so clones in the sample, approximately 83% were seen once. The sample taken for sequencing was peripheral blood. The receptors were sampled from a human donor in a cohort sampled during active COVID-19.

The chain has TRBV4-2 and TRBJ2-5; 10 bases map to TRBD2. Looked up from germline, CDR1 is LGHNA and CDR2 is YNFKEQ. V trimming: 4 bases; J trimming: 2 bases; junction bases outside the gene matches: 7. This CDR3 is built from 16 residues. CDR3 residues: CASSRIAGGRQETQYF. The CDR3 bases are TGTGCCAGCAGCCGAATAGCGGGAGGCCGGCAAGAGACCCAGTACTTC.

About this clone: An end of the junction differs from the germline gene, which may be a read error. The chain employs TRBV7-9 and TRBJ1-2; no clear D gene. The CDR3 has 11 amino acids. CDR1 SEHNR and CDR2 FQNEAQ come from the germline V gene (reference sequence). DNA for the CDR3: TGTGCCACCGCGACTAATTATGGCTACACCTTC. Translated: CATATNYGYTF.

This chain uses TRBV25-1 with TRBJ2-3; a possible D gene is TRBD2 (5 bases). Per the germline V gene, CDR1 is MGHDK and CDR2 is SYGVNS. V lost 3 bases and J lost 2, with 6 bases in between. The CDR3 length is 13 residues. The CDR3 nucleotides are TGTGCCAGCAGTGACGACTACACAGATACGCAGTATTTT. This gives the protein CASSDDYTDTQYF. The full variable domain, completed using reference TRBV25-1 and TRBJ2-3, is EADIYQTPRYLVIGTGKKITLECSQTMGHDKMYWYQQDPGMELHLIHYSYGVNSTEKGDLSSESTVSRIRTEHFPLTLESARPSHTSQYLCASSDDYTDTQYFGPGTRLTVL.

This clone has just one count. This chain joins TRBV11-3 and TRBJ2-3; TRBD1 matches at 7 bases. Looked up from germline, CDR1 is SGHNT and CDR2 is YENEEA. V gave up 1 base and J gave up 0 bases; unmatched junction bases: 7. This CDR3 has 17 residues. The CDR3 sequence is CASSLVPGQRSTDTQYF. The CDR3 coding sequence is TGTGCCAGCAGCTTAGTGCCGGGACAGAGAAGCACAGATACGCAGTATTTT.

The count of this clone is one. J is TRBJ2-1 and V is TRBV7-3; 13 bases map to TRBD2. CDR3 length: 17 amino acids. Germline V lookup: CDR1 SGHTA, CDR2 FQGTGA. V gave up 1 base and J gave up 9 bases; unmatched junction bases: 9. CDR3 nucleotide sequence: TGTGCCAGCAGCTTAAATGCAGGGACTAGCGGGAAGGGTGAGCAGTTCTTC. This sequence encodes CASSLNAGTSGKGEQFF.

The chain joins TRBV7-8 to TRBJ1-1; 7 positions match TRBD1. Germline CDR1 is SGHVS and CDR2 is FQNEAQ. This CDR3 has 16 amino acids. V shed 3 bases, J shed 0 bases, and the junction held 7 bases outside the gene matches. The CDR3 coding sequence is TGTGCCAGCAGCTTCCAGGGGGGTTCCATGAACACTGAAGCTTTCTTT. This codes for CASSFQGGSMNTEAFF. The full variable domain, its missing parts supplied by reference TRBV7-8 and TRBJ1-1, is GAGVSQSPRYKVAKRGQDVALRCDPISGHVSLFWYQQALGQGPEFLTYFQNEAQLDKSGLPSDRFFAERPEGSVSTLKIQRTQQEDSAVYLCASSFQGGSMNTEAFFGQGTRLTVV.

There are a few counts of this clone. The V gene is TRBV6-5, the J gene TRBJ1-1; D is unresolved. The CDR3 runs to 16 residues. With 0 bases removed from V and 1 base from J, the gap between germline ends came to 12 bases. Germline-derived CDR1 and CDR2 are MNHEY and SVGAGI. The CDR3 DNA reads as TGTGCCAGCAGTTACTCTCAGACACGCCAGAACACTGAAGCTTTCTTT. It yields the protein CASSYSQTRQNTEAFF.

This chain links TRBV21-1 with TRBJ2-7; no check of the table's D call, TRBD2, against the DNA was made. TRBV21-1 is given as a pseudogene. The CDR3 extends over 17 amino acids. The CDR3 DNA reads as TGTGCCAGCAGCCGCAAGTGGAGTAGCGGGAGTAACGACGAGCAGTACTTC. Protein sequence: CASSRKWSSGSNDEQYF.

V and J are TRBV30 and TRBJ2-2; D remains unclear. Germline loops: CDR1 GTSNPN, CDR2 SVGIG (reference sequence). CDR3 size: 12 residues. The V end was cut by 2 bases, the J end by 9 bases, with 10 bases between. The CDR3 protein is CAWSRGRRELFF. The CDR3 DNA is TGTGCCTGGAGTCGTGGGCGCCGGGAGCTGTTTTTT. Complete variable domain (other parts from reference TRBV30 and TRBJ2-2): SQTIHQWPATLVQPVGSPLSLECTVEGTSNPNLYWYRQAAGRGLQLLFYSVGIGQISSEVPQNLSASRPQDRQFILSSKKLLLSDSGFYLCAWSRGRRELFFGEGSRLTVL.

The chain couples TRBV3-1 (or the pseudogene TRBV3-2) to TRBJ2-2, with 8 bases matching TRBD2. Trimming at V came to 4 bases and at J to 4 bases, leaving 5 bases not matched to a gene. This CDR3 comprises 15 residues. Germline V CDR1 and CDR2: LGHDT, YNNKEL (reference sequence). The CDR3: CASSPQAGGTGELFF. DNA of the CDR3: TGTGCCAGCAGCCCCCAGGCGGGGGGCACCGGGGAGCTGTTTTTT.

This clone was counted only a few times. The chain employs TRBV5-1 and TRBJ2-1; TRBD1 agrees at 7 bases. Germline V gene sequence: CDR1 SGHRS, CDR2 YFSETQ. V was pared by 1 base and J by 4 bases, with 14 bases of the junction left unmatched. The CDR3 runs 18 residues. CDR3 region: CASSLTLQGRALYNEQFF. The CDR3 region has the DNA TGCGCCAGCAGCTTGACCCTACAGGGGCGAGCCCTTTACAATGAGCAGTTCTTC.

V and J are TRBV18 and TRBJ2-7, with a tentative D call TRBD2 (5 bases). The ends were cut back, 0 bases at V and 11 bases at J, with 20 bases in the middle. This CDR3 is built from 15 residues. Germline lookup yields CDR1 KGHSH and CDR2 LQKENI. CDR3 protein: CASSPPSRGSAKEYF. DNA for the CDR3: TGTGCCAGCTCACCACCCAGTCGCGGGTCGGCGAAGGAGTACTTC.

The V gene is TRBV3-1 (or the pseudogene TRBV3-2), the J gene TRBJ2-1, with TRBD2 matching over 9 bases. CDR3 length: 15 amino acids. Per germline, CDR1 LGHDT and CDR2 YNNKEL (reference sequence). Germline trimming cut 6 bases from V and 2 bases from J; bases unmatched to any gene: 5. CDR3 in DNA: TGTGCCAGCAGTCCGCTAGCGGGGCCCTACAATGAGCAGTTCTTC. This codes for CASSPLAGPYNEQFF.

This rearrangement joins TRBV6-6 to TRBJ1-6; tentative D call: TRBD1 (5 bases). Germline V gives CDR1 MNHNY, CDR2 SVGAGI (reference sequence). The CDR3 runs to 16 residues. Trimming cost V 7 bases and J 3 bases, with 16 bases left between them. CDR3 sequence reads: CASTPRGGNYNSPLHF. The CDR3 DNA follows: TGTGCCAGCACCCCCCGGGGGGGAAACTATAATTCACCCCTCCACTTT.

This clone was observed a single time. V usage is TRBV7-3 and J usage is TRBJ2-1; 7 bases line up with TRBD1. CDR1 and CDR2 from the germline V gene are SGHTA and FQGTGA. This CDR3 comprises 17 residues. V shed 3 bases, J shed 2 bases, and the junction held 10 bases outside the gene matches. The CDR3 region is CASSFSPLDRAYNEQFF. The CDR3 bases are TGTGCCAGCAGCTTCTCCCCCCTTGACAGGGCCTACAATGAGCAGTTCTTC.

J is TRBJ2-3 and V is TRBV27; D perhaps matches TRBD1 (6 bases). The CDR3 is made up of 14 amino acids. V was shortened by 5 bases and J by 2 bases, with 11 bases between the two germline ends. Germline assignment: CDR1 MNHEY and CDR2 SMNVEV (reference sequence). The CDR3 loop is CASSTGHATDTQYF. CDR3 DNA sequence: TGTGCCAGCAGTACGGGACACGCCACAGATACGCAGTATTTT.

The gene calls are TRBV7-9 and TRBJ2-7, with TRBD1 matching 10 bases. Germline values: CDR1 SEHNR, CDR2 FQNEAQ (reference sequence). The CDR3 contains 16 residues. V shed 5 bases, J shed 3 bases, and the junction held 10 bases outside the gene matches. The CDR3 region has the DNA TGTGCCAGCAGCGGCTACCGGGACAGGGGAGACTACGAGCAGTACTTC. Amino acid sequence: CASSGYRDRGDYEQYF.

This clone was seen a single time. V and J are TRBV5-6 and TRBJ2-3; 9 bases line up with TRBD2. The junction had 3 bases not matched to a gene; V was cut back by 3 bases and J by 7 bases. Germline assignment: CDR1 SGHDT and CDR2 YYEEEE. This CDR3 spans 13 amino acids. The DNA for the CDR3 is TGTGCCAGCAGCTCTAGCGGGGCGAATACGCAGTATTTT. It yields the protein CASSSSGANTQYF.

V usage is TRBV2 and J usage is TRBJ2-7, with 8 bases identical to TRBD2. After removal of 11 bases from V and 1 base from J, the junction contained 7 bases not matched to a gene. Germline CDR1 is SNHLY and CDR2 is FYNNEI. The CDR3 length is 13 residues. Here the CDR3 reads CAGGAGGSYEQYF. Here the CDR3 DNA reads TGTGCCGGGGGGGCGGGAGGTTCCTACGAGCAGTACTTC.

The CDR3 here is CSGETGGHEQYF. The DNA of the CDR3 is TGCAGCGGTGAGACAGGGGGCCACGAGCAGTACTTC. The chain couples TRBV29-1 to TRBJ2-7, with TRBD1 matching 10 bases. Germline-derived CDR1 and CDR2 are SQVTM and ANQGSEA. The trim removed 7 bases at V and 5 bases at J, leaving 5 bases unmatched. This CDR3 spans 12 amino acids.

This sequence joins TRBV28 and TRBJ1-6, with D possibly matching TRBD1 (6 bases). There are 14 residues in the CDR3. The V and J ends lost 4 bases and 10 bases respectively, with 14 bases between them. The germline V gene has CDR1 MDHEN and CDR2 SYDVKM. The CDR3 sequence is CASSWGGGTSPLHF. The CDR3 DNA follows: TGTGCCAGCAGTTGGGGGGGCGGCACGTCACCCCTCCACTTT. Variable domain in full (rest from reference TRBV28 and TRBJ1-6): DVKVTQSSRYLVKRTGEKVFLECVQDMDHENMFWYRQDPGLGLRLIYFSYDVKMKEKGDIPEGYSVSREKKERFSLILESASTNQTSMYLCASSWGGGTSPLHFGNGTRLTVT.

This clone was observed a few times. This chain connects TRBV6-6 to TRBJ1-1; TRBD1 matches at 7 bases. With 6 bases clipped from V and 1 base from J, the junction kept 8 bases outside the gene matches. This CDR3 has 15 amino acids. CDR1 and CDR2 from the germline V gene are MNHNY and SVGAGI (reference sequence). The CDR3 nucleotides are TGTGCCAGCAGGGACAACAGGGGTCCGAACACTGAAGCTTTCTTT. It is translated as CASRDNRGPNTEAFF.

The J gene is TRBJ2-1, the V gene TRBV5-1, with D perhaps matching TRBD2 (6 bases). Per the germline V gene, CDR1 is SGHRS and CDR2 is YFSETQ. V lost 4 bases and J lost 10, with 27 bases in between. The CDR3 is 17 amino acids. In DNA form, the CDR3 reads TGCGCCAGCAGCCCTGGAGGGTCTCCTAGATTATCAGGGGAGCAGTTCTTC. Amino acid sequence: CASSPGGSPRLSGEQFF.

This rearrangement joins TRBV7-8 to TRBJ2-7, with 8 positions matching TRBD1. The CDR3 spans 13 residues. CDR1 and CDR2 from the germline V gene are SGHVS and FQNEAQ. Trimming at V came to 5 bases and at J to 1 base, leaving 1 base not matched to a gene. In DNA, the CDR3 is TGTGCCAGCAGCCGGACAGGGTCCTACGAGCAGTACTTC. It is translated as CASSRTGSYEQYF.

The V call is TRBV9, the J call TRBJ1-1; 8 bases are a match to TRBD1. Looked up from germline, CDR1 is SGDLS and CDR2 is YYNGEE. V lost 4 bases and J lost 0; bases outside the gene matches: 11. The CDR3 is 17 amino acids. CDR3 in amino acids: CASSPGTGPSLNTEAFF. For the CDR3, the DNA is TGTGCCAGCAGCCCGGGGACAGGCCCATCCCTGAACACTGAAGCTTTCTTT.